Given below is one TCR beta chain in context. The CDR3 runs to 14 residues. Germline CDR1 and CDR2: SGHRS and YFSETQ. Trimming stripped 2 bases from V and 2 bases from J, with 8 bases between. This entry belongs to a study of blood T cell repertoires in COVID-19. Only in-frame clones appear in the TCRdb table, and some are missing; sequencing was by immunoSEQ multiplex PCR. Of 70,000 to 100,000 clones listed, approximately 81% are singletons. The rearrangement links TRBV5-1 to TRBJ2-1; no definite D call. Specimen: peripheral blood. The source of this sequence is a woman of 80 years or more with acute or convalescent COVID-19. CDR3 sequence: CASSFSSAYNEQFF. CDR3 DNA sequence: TGCGCCAGCAGCTTTAGCTCTGCCTACAATGAGCAGTTCTTC. Variable domain in full (rest from reference TRBV5-1 and TRBJ2-1): KAGVTQTPRYLIKTRGQQVTLSCSPISGHRSVSWYQQTPGQGLQFLFEYFSETQRNKGNFPGRFSGRQFSNSRSEMNVSTLELGDSALYLCASSFSSAYNEQFFGPGTRLTVL.